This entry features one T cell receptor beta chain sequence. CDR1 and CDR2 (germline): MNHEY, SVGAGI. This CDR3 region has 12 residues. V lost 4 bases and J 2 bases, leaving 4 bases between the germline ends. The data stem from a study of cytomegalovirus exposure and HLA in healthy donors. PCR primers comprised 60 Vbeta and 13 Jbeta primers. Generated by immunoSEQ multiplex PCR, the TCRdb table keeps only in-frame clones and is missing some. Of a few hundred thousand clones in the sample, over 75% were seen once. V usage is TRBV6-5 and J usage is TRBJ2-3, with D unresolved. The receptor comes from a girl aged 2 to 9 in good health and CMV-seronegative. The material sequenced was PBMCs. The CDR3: CASSSLTDTQYF. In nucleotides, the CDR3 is TGTGCCAGCAGTTCCCTCACAGATACGCAGTATTTT.